This TCR beta chain was obtained from a study of T cells in Graves' hyperthyroidism and ophthalmopathy. V was clipped by 1 base and J by 2 bases; unmatched bases: 4. CDR1 is LNHDA and CDR2 is SQIVND in the germline V gene (reference sequence). CDR3 length equals 15 residues. Researchers took RNA transcripts and amplified the TCR beta CDR3 regions from them. During a first-round RT-PCR of the TCR CDR3, the HTBI primer set was used. TCRdb re-analysed the multiplex PCR reads in MiXCR, keeping a single row per CDR3 protein. Of roughly 500,000 distinct CDR3 sequences in the sample, over 35% were seen once. For this clonotype: What it binds is not known.

Thyroid ultrasound, orbital computed tomography, clinical symptoms, and serum thyroxine and TRAb underpinned diagnoses. General observations from the study: Blood samples included most of the expanded thyroid clonotypes exceeding 0.001.

J is TRBJ1-1 and V is TRBV19; 7 nucleotides agree with TRBD1. This TCR was recovered from an adult woman with Graves' disease, either hyperthyroidism or ophthalmopathy (not recorded which). The specimen sequenced was peripheral blood or thyroid tissue (not recorded which). The CDR3 region is CASSIVGTANTEAFF. DNA for the CDR3: TGTGCCAGTAGTATAGTTGGGACAGCTAACACTGAAGCTTTCTTT.